A selection of T cell receptor beta chains follows, all from one sample in a study of siplizumab effects on memory and regulatory T cells. Generated by immunoSEQ multiplex PCR, the TCRdb table keeps only in-frame clones and is missing some. The repertoire holds about 100,000 clones, with about 93% as singletons. The specimen sequenced was Tregs sorted from blood. These receptor sequences come from a human donor in good health. CDR3s leave out the opening cysteine and the closing phenylalanine or tryptophan.

V gene	J gene	CDR3 protein
TRBV19	TRBJ2-5	ASSIRGTSGKETQY
TRBV28	TRBJ2-1	ASSLHRGNEQF
TRBV6-5	TRBJ2-1	ASSYSSGAYNEQF
TRBV5-1	TRBJ2-1	ASSPGTLNLNEQF
TRBV6-6	TRBJ2-1	ASTLGVGLAREQF
TRBV2	TRBJ2-1	ASSEAETGSSYNEQF
TRBV19	TRBJ2-7	ASRNRGYGSYEQY
TRBV4-1	TRBJ2-2	ASSLQKLAANTGELF
TRBV28	TRBJ2-2	ASNKLQGAASGELF
TRBV18	TRBJ2-3	ASSPLASTDTQY
TRBV29-1	TRBJ1-2	SVLSGAYGYT
TRBV5-8	TRBJ1-1	ASSYYSGVQVNTEAF
TRBV27	TRBJ1-1	ASSQDRTGAGAF
TRBV5-1	TRBJ2-3	ASRGWVTDTQY
TRBV19	TRBJ1-2	ASSSLPGGYRVYT
TRBV28	TRBJ2-7	ASSLSRTYEQY
TRBV7-9	TRBJ1-1	ASSPKGQGPLRTEAF
TRBV5-5	TRBJ1-3	ASTLRLGRLAGGNTIY
TRBV28	TRBJ1-1	ASSSGEQGTEAF
TRBV11-3	TRBJ2-5	ASSLGAGLVKETQY
TRBV7-8	TRBJ2-7	ASSPRGHEQY
TRBV27	TRBJ2-2	ASSVQGLHTGELF